A selection of T cell receptor beta chains follows, all from one sample in a study of blood T cell repertoires in COVID-19. Clones were read by immunoSEQ multiplex PCR, and TCRdb kept only the in-frame ones, dropping some. The sample gives about 230,000 clones, roughly 84% of which show up once; 15% to 20% is in the top ten. The sample taken for sequencing was peripheral blood. The source of these receptors is a woman of 80 years or more with active or convalescent COVID-19. Each CDR3 is given with its conserved first and last residue. Each record gives: D gene, V gene, J gene, clone size, CDR3 DNA, CDR3 protein. D genes are given only for firm matches. Only part of the rows carry a size: once, few, many, or a class if the clone is expanded.

d_gene: TRBD2; v_gene: TRBV2; j_gene: TRBJ2-1; abundance: -; CDR3nt: TGTGCCAGCGGAGGCGCTAGCGGGAGGGTTAGCTCCTACAATGAGCAGTTCTTC; CDR3aa: CASGGASGRVSSYNEQFF
d_gene: -; v_gene: TRBV5-8; j_gene: TRBJ2-7; abundance: few; CDR3nt: TGTGCCAGCAGCTCCCGGGTCCTAAATCACGAAAAAAAAACATTGTACTTC; CDR3aa: CASSSRVLNHEKKTLYF
d_gene: -; v_gene: TRBV24-1; j_gene: TRBJ1-2; abundance: -; CDR3nt: TGTGCCACCAGTGTGGACGGGGGAAACTATGGCTACACCTTC; CDR3aa: CATSVDGGNYGYTF
d_gene: TRBD2; v_gene: TRBV28; j_gene: TRBJ2-5; abundance: once; CDR3nt: TGTGCCAGCAGTTTTATTAGCGGGGGGGCCAGGGAGACCCAGTACTTC; CDR3aa: CASSFISGGARETQYF
d_gene: TRBD2; v_gene: TRBV11-3; j_gene: TRBJ2-5; abundance: -; CDR3nt: TGTGCCAGCAGCTTAGCCCTCTTAGCGGGGGGGCGTTGGCAAGAGACCCAGTACTTC; CDR3aa: CASSLALLAGGRWQETQYF
d_gene: -; v_gene: TRBV15; j_gene: TRBJ2-7; abundance: once; CDR3nt: TGTGCCACCAGCACCCAACCGGGAACCAGAGACGAGCAGTACTTC; CDR3aa: CATSTQPGTRDEQYF
d_gene: TRBD1; v_gene: TRBV6-6; j_gene: TRBJ1-2; abundance: -; CDR3nt: TGTGCCAGCAGTTCTCAATTCTCAGGGGGCGACTATGGCTACACCTTC; CDR3aa: CASSSQFSGGDYGYTF
d_gene: -; v_gene: TRBV5-1; j_gene: TRBJ2-5; abundance: -; CDR3nt: TGCGCCAGCAGCTCGCCAGGGGAAGAGACCCAGTACTTC; CDR3aa: CASSSPGEETQYF
d_gene: -; v_gene: TRBV11-3; j_gene: TRBJ1-3; abundance: -; CDR3nt: TGTGCCAGCAGCTTAGTACAGCTCCTCTCTGGAAACACCATATATTTT; CDR3aa: CASSLVQLLSGNTIYF
d_gene: -; v_gene: TRBV6-4; j_gene: TRBJ1-1; abundance: once; CDR3nt: TGTGCCAGCAGTCGGGAAGTGAACACTGAAGCTTTCTTT; CDR3aa: CASSREVNTEAFF
d_gene: TRBD1; v_gene: TRBV7-9; j_gene: TRBJ1-4; abundance: few; CDR3nt: TGTGCCAGCAGCGCCAGGGGGACTAATGAAAAACTGTTTTTT; CDR3aa: CASSARGTNEKLFF
d_gene: TRBD1; v_gene: TRBV12-5; j_gene: TRBJ1-1; abundance: few; CDR3nt: TGTGCTAGTGGTTTCCCGACAGGGGTGGGTCGGACTGAAGCTTTCTTT; CDR3aa: CASGFPTGVGRTEAFF
d_gene: -; v_gene: TRBV6-5; j_gene: TRBJ1-2; abundance: -; CDR3nt: TGTGCCGCCGGGGTGTATGGCTACACCTTC; CDR3aa: CAAGVYGYTF
d_gene: TRBD2; v_gene: TRBV5-1; j_gene: TRBJ2-3; abundance: -; CDR3nt: TGCGCCAGCAGCTGGACCCTACTAGCGGGTACGGCAGATACGCAGTATTTT; CDR3aa: CASSWTLLAGTADTQYF
d_gene: TRBD1; v_gene: TRBV24-1; j_gene: TRBJ2-2; abundance: once; CDR3nt: TGTGCCACCAGTGAACCCGCCGGACAGGGGACCACCGGGGAGCTGTTTTTT; CDR3aa: CATSEPAGQGTTGELFF
d_gene: TRBD1; v_gene: TRBV29-1; j_gene: TRBJ1-5; abundance: -; CDR3nt: TGCAGCGTCCGACAGGGCAATAGCAATCAGCCCCAGCATTTT; CDR3aa: CSVRQGNSNQPQHF
d_gene: -; v_gene: TRBV6-1; j_gene: TRBJ2-1; abundance: once; CDR3nt: TGTGCCAGCAGTGAGGTACTTTACGGGGAGCAGTTCTTC; CDR3aa: CASSEVLYGEQFF
d_gene: -; v_gene: TRBV6-5; j_gene: TRBJ2-7; abundance: -; CDR3nt: TGTGCCAGCAGTTACTCGTACAGCTACGAGCAGTACTTC; CDR3aa: CASSYSYSYEQYF